One sample yielded the 5 T cell receptor beta chains listed below, sequenced in a study of T-cell reconstitution after alpha-beta-depleted transplantation in children (dated by TCRdb to 2015 to 2016). Read against the paper, the sample's treatment or condition label means: allogeneic hematopoietic cell transplantation with graft depleted of TCRalphabeta T cells and CD19 B cells. The library was made by PCR. The instrument was an Illumina HiSeq 2500. TCR libraries were prepared with molecular barcoding, using unique molecular identifiers to normalize TCRbeta repertoire quantification. The public reads were run again by TCRdb, first through fastp at Q25 and then through MiXCR, and only productive beta chains were kept. Here each entry gathers all rows of one CDR3 protein and keeps the most common genes and DNA. The table for this sample lists fewer than 700,000 distinct CDR3 sequences; 23% of them were counted only once. The ten top clones hold 14% of the sample.

The material sequenced was PBMCs, mostly from graft donor cells, taken 360 days after TCRalphabeta/CD19-depleted stem cell transplant. These receptors were obtained from a boy under three years old who had a stem cell transplant for acute myeloid leukemia, so the T cells may come from the graft donor.

This clonotype was detected only once. The chain couples TRBV20-1 to TRBJ1-4; D may be TRBD1 (5 bases). Trimming stripped 3 bases from V and 0 bases from J, with 17 bases between. The CDR3 spans 17 residues. Germline CDR1 DFQATT, CDR2 SNEGSKA (reference sequence). As DNA, the CDR3 is TGCAGTGCTAGCTCGCCAGGGATATATGCAACTAATGAAAAACTGTTTTTT. Protein product: CSASSPGIYATNEKLFF.

This clonotype was detected many times. V is TRBV29-1 and J is TRBJ1-1; 7 bases align to TRBD1. The CDR3 sequence is 10 residues long. Germline loops: CDR1 SQVTM, CDR2 ANQGSEA. The V segment lost 3 bases and the J segment 10 bases; nucleotides outside the gene matches: 2. Written as DNA, the CDR3 is TGCAGCGTTGACCGGACAGGAGCTTTCTTT. Translation: CSVDRTGAFF.

This clonotype was detected only a few times. The rearrangement links TRBV5-1 to TRBJ2-1; D call uncertain. Germline V lookup: CDR1 SGHRS, CDR2 YFSETQ. V shed 1 base and J shed 4 bases, with 12 bases lying between them. The CDR3 is 15 amino acids. CDR3 protein: CASSLSQLDYNEQFF. CDR3 nucleotide sequence: TGCGCCAGCAGCTTGAGTCAGTTAGATTACAATGAGCAGTTCTTC.

There are many counts of this clonotype. The CDR3 protein is CASSPRDRYNEQFF. The DNA of the CDR3 is TGTGCCAGCAGTCCACGGGACAGGTACAATGAGCAGTTCTTC. This chain uses TRBV6-1 with TRBJ2-1, with TRBD1 matching over 8 bases. The V and J ends lost 5 bases and 4 bases, in that order; junction bases with no gene match: 4. CDR3 length: 14 residues. The germline V gene has CDR1 MNHNS and CDR2 SASEGT.

This clonotype was observed a few times. This rearrangement joins TRBV7-2 to TRBJ2-7, with 12 bases fitting TRBD1. The ends lost 2 bases at V and 4 bases at J; junction bases unmatched: 6. The CDR3 loop spans 16 amino acids. CDR1 SGHTA and CDR2 FQGNSA come from the germline V gene. This CDR3 is CASSLQPGQGAYEQYF. The CDR3 DNA follows: TGTGCCAGCAGCTTACAACCGGGACAGGGGGCTTACGAGCAGTACTTC.